The T cell receptor beta chain described here comes from a study of blood T cell repertoires in COVID-19 (dated by TCRdb to about 2020). With regard to the full study: Samples from collaborators originated in the United States, Italy and Spain and spanned both the acute and convalescent phases of COVID-19. The sample metadata nearly always contained a de-identified subject ID, COVID-19 status, age in years and sex. The dataset comprised deeply sampled blood TCRbeta repertoires from subjects exposed to, actively infected with, or recovered from COVID-19. Samples were obtained from the ongoing ImmuneRACE study (first 160 participants) and from 1,200 or so subjects provided by 6 global collaborators. Where available, HLA class I and class II types were obtained from metadata supplied by the sample provider rather than from assay-based typing. A freely available public database, intended as a resource for researchers studying the immune response to SARS-CoV-2, is where the repertoires were released. The prospective study material was composed of cDNA or gDNA derived from T cells, B-cell-depleted T cells, or PBMCs.

A second Seattle source provided samples from volunteer blood donors who had recovered from COVID-19. Collaborating institutions collected whole blood in K2EDTA tubes following their own protocols. Collaborator samples were shipped for TCRbeta analysis as frozen whole blood, isolated PBMCs, or DNA extracted from either sample type. The immunoSEQ Assay, a bias-controlled multiplex PCR, was used to amplify TCRbeta CDR3 regions from genomic DNA. Under the source paper's analysis protocol: Nucleated cell counts per sample were estimated from amplification of reference gene primers within the assay. To quantify the absolute abundance of each unique TCRbeta CDR3 rearrangement, sequence reads were collapsed and filtered. For each sample, productive Simpson clonality was calculated as the square root of Simpson's diversity index across productive rearrangements. TCRdb's version of the immuneACCESS table is confined to in-frame rearrangements and falls short of the full clone set. An unresolved V gene accounts for under half of the shortfall where checked; the remainder is of unknown origin. The D gene and trimming were derived from the DNA, and the V and J assignments and clone size from that table. The sample yields 250,000 to 350,000 clones; approximately 89% were counted once. The ten largest clones add up to roughly 8% of the sample.

V drops 3 bases and J drops 8 bases, leaving 19 bases in between. From a lookup of the germline V gene (reference sequence), CDR1 and CDR2 are GTSNPN and SVGIG. The CDR3 has 14 amino acids, counting the end cysteine and phenylalanine. The retained sequence is limited to the CDR3, 42 bases, with the frame set at the first base. General findings and caveats noted by the study authors: The quantity of clinical and demographic metadata differed by source and by participant and was supplied without curation.

As for this clone: What antigen it recognizes has not been identified. No base qualities exist here, and no much larger clone lies one base off it.

This receptor chain uses TRBV30 and TRBJ1-2; the D gene is possibly TRBD1, with 6 bases matching. This clonotype was sampled from a woman aged 50 to 65 who had recovered from COVID-19. The specimen sequenced was peripheral blood. The CDR3 protein sequence reads: CAWRTMGGAAGYTF. The sequenced DNA is TGTGCCTGGAGGACGATGGGGGGGGCTGCGGGCTACACCTTC. Reference TRBV30 and TRBJ1-2 genes cover what lies past the CDR3, so the full variable domain is SQTIHQWPATLVQPVGSPLSLECTVEGTSNPNLYWYRQAAGRGLQLLFYSVGIGQISSEVPQNLSASRPQDRQFILSSKKLLLSDSGFYLCAWRTMGGAAGYTFGSGTRLTVV.